This TCR beta chain was obtained from a study of blood T cell repertoires in COVID-19. Study summary: The origin of the acute and convalescent COVID-19 samples was the United States, Italy and Spain. Nucleic acid was either cDNA or gDNA, and it came from T cells, B-cell-depleted T cells, or PBMCs.

The CDR3 consists of 15 residues. Germline CDR1 reads SNHLY; CDR2 reads FYNNEI. V shed 4 bases, J shed 7 bases, and the junction held 9 bases outside the gene matches. Original methodology: Amplification of reference gene primers provided the estimated nucleated cell counts. Generated by immunoSEQ multiplex PCR, the TCRdb table keeps only in-frame clones and is missing some. Clone size and V and J calls were adopted from that table, with D and trimming inferred from the DNA. Among over 70,000 clones listed, 80% were seen once. The V and J genes are TRBV2 and TRBJ2-1; 8 nucleotides match TRBD2. Material for sequencing was peripheral blood. The receptor's source is a woman aged 70-85 years with acute or convalescent COVID-19. Written as DNA, the CDR3 is TGTGCCAGCAGTGGGGTAGCGGGGTTACTAAATGAGCAGTTCTTC. The encoded protein is CASSGVAGLLNEQFF.